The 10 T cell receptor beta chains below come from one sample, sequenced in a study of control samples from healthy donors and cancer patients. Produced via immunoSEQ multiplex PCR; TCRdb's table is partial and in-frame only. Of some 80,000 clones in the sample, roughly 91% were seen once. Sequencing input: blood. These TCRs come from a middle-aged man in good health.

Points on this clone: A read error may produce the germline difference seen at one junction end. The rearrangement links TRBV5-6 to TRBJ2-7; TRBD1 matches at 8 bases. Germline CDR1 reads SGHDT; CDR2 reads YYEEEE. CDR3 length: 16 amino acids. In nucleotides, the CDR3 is TGTGCCAGCAGTTTGGGGGCCCGGGACAGGCCTCCCGAGCAGTACTTC. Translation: CASSLGARDRPPEQYF.

The CDR3 region is CASSPRGQPQHF. The CDR3 nucleotides read TGTGCCAGCAGTCCACGGGGACAGCCCCAGCATTTT. The chain employs TRBV27 and TRBJ1-5; D remains unclear. CDR1 is MNHEY, CDR2 SMNVEV, per germline (reference sequence). This CDR3 has 12 residues. V was shortened by 5 bases and J by 7 bases, with 9 bases between the two germline ends.

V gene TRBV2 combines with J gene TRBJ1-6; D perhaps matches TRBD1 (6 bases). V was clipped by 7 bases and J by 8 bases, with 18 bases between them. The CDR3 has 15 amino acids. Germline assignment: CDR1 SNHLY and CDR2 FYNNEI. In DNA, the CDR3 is TGTGCCAGCACCCGACAGGACCCTATTTATTCACCCCTCCACTTT. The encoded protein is CASTRQDPIYSPLHF.

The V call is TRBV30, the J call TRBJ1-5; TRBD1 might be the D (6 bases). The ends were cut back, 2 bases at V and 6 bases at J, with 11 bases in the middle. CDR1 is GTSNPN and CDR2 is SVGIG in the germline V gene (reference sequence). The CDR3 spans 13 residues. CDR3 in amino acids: CAWSSTGGQPQHF. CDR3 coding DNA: TGTGCCTGGAGTTCGACAGGCGGTCAGCCCCAGCATTTT.

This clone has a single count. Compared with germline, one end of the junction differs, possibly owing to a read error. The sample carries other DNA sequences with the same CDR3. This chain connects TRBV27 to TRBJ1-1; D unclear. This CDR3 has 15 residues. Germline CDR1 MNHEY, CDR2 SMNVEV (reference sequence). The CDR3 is CASSLFPRMNTEAFF. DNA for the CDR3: TGTGCCAGCAGTTTATTTCCCAGGATGAACACTGAGGCTTTCTTT.

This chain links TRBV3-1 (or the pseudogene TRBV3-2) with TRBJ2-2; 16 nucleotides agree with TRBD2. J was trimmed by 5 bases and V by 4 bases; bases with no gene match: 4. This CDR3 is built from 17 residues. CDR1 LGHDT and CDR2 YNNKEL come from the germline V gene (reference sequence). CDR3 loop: CASSPLGLAGGTGELFF. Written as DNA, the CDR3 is TGTGCCAGCAGCCCTCTGGGACTAGCGGGGGGGACCGGGGAGCTGTTTTTT.

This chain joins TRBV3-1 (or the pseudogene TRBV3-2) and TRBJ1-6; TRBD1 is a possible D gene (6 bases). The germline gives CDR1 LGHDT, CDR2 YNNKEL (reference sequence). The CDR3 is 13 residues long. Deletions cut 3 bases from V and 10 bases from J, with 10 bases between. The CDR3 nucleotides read TGTGCCAGCAGCCAGGGGACAAAATCACCCCTCCACTTT. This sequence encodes CASSQGTKSPLHF.

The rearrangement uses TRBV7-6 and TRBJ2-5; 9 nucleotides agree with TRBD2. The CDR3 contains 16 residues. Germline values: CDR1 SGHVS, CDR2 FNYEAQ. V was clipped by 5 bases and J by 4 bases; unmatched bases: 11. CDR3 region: CASSPGWRGGRETQYF. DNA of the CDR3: TGTGCCAGCAGCCCTGGCTGGCGGGGGGGCAGAGAGACCCAGTACTTC.

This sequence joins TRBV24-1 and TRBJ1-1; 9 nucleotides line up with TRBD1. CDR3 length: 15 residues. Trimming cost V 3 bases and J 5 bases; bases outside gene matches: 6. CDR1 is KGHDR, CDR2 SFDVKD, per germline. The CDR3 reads CATSDGQGRRTEAFF. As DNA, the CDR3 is TGTGCCACCAGTGATGGACAGGGGAGAAGGACTGAAGCTTTCTTT.

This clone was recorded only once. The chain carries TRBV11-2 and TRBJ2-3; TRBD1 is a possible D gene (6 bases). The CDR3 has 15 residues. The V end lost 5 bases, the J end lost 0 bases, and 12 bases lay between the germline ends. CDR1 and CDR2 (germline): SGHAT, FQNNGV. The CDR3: CASSQVGGSTDTQYF. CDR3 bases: TGTGCCAGCAGCCAAGTAGGGGGTAGCACAGATACGCAGTATTTT. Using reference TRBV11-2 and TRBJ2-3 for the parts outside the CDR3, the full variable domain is EAGVAQSPRYKIIEKRQSVAFWCNPISGHATLYWYQQILGQGPKLLIQFQNNGVVDDSQLPKDRFSAERLKGVDSTLKIQPAKLEDSAVYLCASSQVGGSTDTQYFGPGTRLTVL.